This T cell receptor beta chain was found in a study of cytomegalovirus exposure and HLA in healthy donors. The germline V and J ends were trimmed by 4 bases and 5 bases, with 9 bases remaining between them. Germline loops: CDR1 MGHDK, CDR2 SYGVNS. CDR3 length: 13 residues. The primer mix had 60 Vbeta and 13 Jbeta primers. This table comes from immunoSEQ multiplex PCR, and its TCRdb copy is limited to in-frame clones, with some not included. Altogether approximately 190,000 clones are present, 82% being singletons, with the ten largest covering roughly 0.8%. This sequence originates from a woman in her late teens or twenties in good health and CMV-seronegative. This sequence joins TRBV25-1 and TRBJ2-1; D may be TRBD2 (6 bases). Sequenced input: PBMCs. Here the CDR3 reads CASSVVADNEQFF. In DNA, the CDR3 is TGTGCCAGCAGTGTGGTAGCGGACAATGAGCAGTTCTTC. Full variable domain (missing parts from reference TRBV25-1 and TRBJ2-1): EADIYQTPRYLVIGTGKKITLECSQTMGHDKMYWYQQDPGMELHLIHYSYGVNSTEKGDLSSESTVSRIRTEHFPLTLESARPSHTSQYLCASSVVADNEQFFGPGTRLTVL.